This is a list of T cell receptor beta chains from one sample in a study of neurological immune-mediated disorders. TCRdb called the 5' RACE reads again in MiXCR, with one record for every CDR3 protein. The sample yields around 97,000 distinct CDR3 sequences, approximately 10% seen once. The specimen sequenced was PBMCs. All receptors come from a female donor with HTLV-1-associated myelopathy (HAM/TSP). Each CDR3 is given with its conserved first and last residue. D genes are given only for firm matches. Rows may omit the clone size; those that give it use once, few, many or a size class.

.	TRBV6-2/TRBV6-3	TRBJ2-7	many	CASSYGRGYEQYF	TGTGCCAGCAGTTACGGGAGGGGGTACGAGCAGTACTTC
.	TRBV20-1	TRBJ1-1	.	CSALRGEYTEAFF	TGCAGTGCTCTTAGGGGCGAGTACACTGAAGCTTTCTTT
.	TRBV10-1	TRBJ2-2	many	CASSEVPTGLSTGELFF	TGCGCCAGCAGTGAGGTCCCCACAGGTTTGAGCACCGGGGAGCTGTTTTTT
.	TRBV11-3	TRBJ2-1	many	CASSLKGGQYEQFF	TGTGCCAGCAGCTTGAAGGGGGGGCAGTATGAGCAGTTCTTC
.	TRBV7-2	TRBJ2-2	many	CASSSTGTHTGELFF	TGTGCCAGCAGCTCGACCGGGACTCACACCGGGGAGCTGTTTTTT
TRBD2	TRBV12-3/TRBV12-4	TRBJ2-1	many	CASSKRTSAHEQFF	TGTGCCAGCAGTAAACGGACTAGCGCACATGAGCAGTTCTTC
.	TRBV18	TRBJ2-3	many	CASSESTDTQYF	TGTGCCAGCTCCGAAAGCACAGATACGCAGTATTTT
TRBD1	TRBV7-9	TRBJ2-7	many	CASSYPGGVEQYF	TGTGCCAGCAGCTATCCAGGGGGCGTCGAGCAGTACTTC
.	TRBV25-1	TRBJ1-1	many	CASMRVFDTEAFF	TGTGCCAGCATGAGGGTCTTCGACACTGAAGCTTTCTTT
.	TRBV9	TRBJ2-4	many	CASSVGVRGKNIQYF	TGTGCCAGCAGCGTAGGGGTGAGGGGGAAAAACATTCAGTACTTC
TRBD1	TRBV7-9	TRBJ1-1	many	CASSLGLGQGLVIASTEAFF	TGTGCCAGCAGCTTAGGGTTGGGACAGGGGTTGGTGATTGCCAGCACTGAAGCTTTCTTT
.	TRBV7-9	TRBJ2-7	few	CASSVSGGYEQYF	TGTGCCAGCAGCGTGAGCGGAGGTTACGAGCAGTACTTC
.	TRBV7-9	TRBJ2-3	many	CASSLWGLGKSTDTQYF	TGTGCCAGCAGCTTATGGGGTCTGGGCAAGAGTACAGATACGCAGTATTTT
TRBD2	TRBV11-2	TRBJ2-3	many	CASSSSTSGGRTDTQYF	TGTGCCAGCAGCTCCTCAACTAGCGGGGGCCGCACAGATACGCAGTATTTT
.	TRBV28	TRBJ2-7	many	CASTQLSKGEQYF	TGTGCCAGCACTCAGCTCTCGAAGGGCGAGCAGTACTTC
.	TRBV29-1	TRBJ2-3	many	CSVNRFSTDTQYF	TGCAGCGTGAACAGGTTCAGCACAGATACGCAGTATTTT
TRBD2	TRBV20-1	TRBJ2-1	many	CSAREKRGNNEQFF	TGCAGTGCTAGAGAGAAGCGGGGGAACAATGAGCAGTTCTTC
.	TRBV7-8	TRBJ2-2	.	CASSSDYSGELFF	TGTGCCAGCAGCTCGGACTACTCCGGGGAGCTGTTTTTT
.	TRBV20-1	TRBJ2-5	many	CSATRQPSETQYF	TGCAGTGCTACCAGGCAGCCATCGGAGACCCAGTACTTC
.	TRBV5-1	TRBJ2-7	many	CASSLGPNYYEQYF	TGCGCCAGCAGCTTGGGGCCGAATTACTACGAGCAGTACTTC
.	TRBV20-1	TRBJ1-5	few	CSASRAGISDQPQHF	TGCAGTGCTTCCAGGGCGGGAATTAGCGATCAGCCCCAGCATTTT
TRBD1	TRBV6-6	TRBJ2-7	many	CASIQEGTGGREQYF	TGTGCCAGCATACAAGAGGGGACAGGGGGGCGCGAGCAGTACTTC
TRBD2	TRBV4-2	TRBJ2-2	many	CASSQDALAGYTGELFF	TGTGCCAGCAGCCAAGATGCGCTAGCGGGGTACACCGGGGAGCTGTTTTTT
.	TRBV15	TRBJ1-3	many	CATSRTRNTIYF	TGTGCCACCAGCCGAACAAGGAACACCATATATTTT
TRBD1	TRBV5-4	TRBJ2-5	many	CASSITGAYQETQYF	TGTGCCAGCAGCATCACAGGGGCCTACCAAGAGACCCAGTACTTC
.	TRBV18	TRBJ1-1	many	CASSPQGNTEAFF	TGCGCCAGCAGCCCCCAGGGGAACACTGAAGCTTTCTTT
TRBD1	TRBV20-1	TRBJ2-5	many	CSTQQGETQYF	TGCAGTACCCAACAGGGGGAGACCCAGTACTTC
TRBD1	TRBV7-9	TRBJ2-1	many	CASRGQGSEYNEQFF	TGTGCCAGCCGGGGACAGGGGTCAGAATACAATGAGCAGTTCTTC
TRBD2	TRBV6-5	TRBJ2-1	few	CASSQIAGGTYNEQFF	TGTGCCAGCAGTCAAATAGCGGGGGGAACCTACAATGAGCAGTTCTTC
.	TRBV10-3	TRBJ2-3	many	CATEGGFNTDTQYF	TGTGCCACAGAAGGGGGTTTTAACACAGATACGCAGTATTTT
TRBD1	TRBV10-3	TRBJ1-6	many	CAIARTGDSSPLHF	TGTGCCATAGCCCGGACAGGCGACTCATCACCCCTCCACTTT
.	TRBV4-1	TRBJ2-1	many	CASSRGAGPNNEQFF	TGCGCCAGCAGCCGGGGGGCAGGCCCTAACAATGAGCAGTTCTTC
TRBD2	TRBV20-1	TRBJ2-3	many	CSARGAGGRGTDTQYF	TGCAGTGCTAGAGGGGCGGGGGGGAGAGGCACAGATACGCAGTATTTT
.	TRBV7-8	TRBJ2-7	many	CASSLAVDSGFYEQYF	TGTGCCAGCAGCTTAGCAGTCGATAGCGGCTTCTACGAGCAGTACTTC
.	TRBV18	TRBJ2-3	.	CASSPTGTTDTQYF	TGTGCCAGCTCGCCGACAGGCACCACAGATACGCAGTATTTT
.	TRBV20-1	TRBJ1-1	.	CSARDGNRGENTEAFF	TGCAGTGCTAGAGATGGAAATCGAGGGGAGAACACTGAAGCTTTCTTT
.	TRBV28	TRBJ2-7	.	CVSSRSGPQRSEQYF	TGTGTCAGCAGCCGCAGCGGGCCACAGAGGAGTGAGCAGTACTTC
.	TRBV5-1	TRBJ2-1	.	CVSSGDIRSYNEQFF	TGCGTCAGCAGCGGGGACATACGCTCCTACAATGAGCAGTTCTTC
.	TRBV5-1	TRBJ2-7	many	CASSLVGGNEQYF	TGCGCCAGCAGCTTGGTAGGAGGCAACGAGCAGTACTTC
TRBD1	TRBV5-1	TRBJ2-5	many	CASSTSGQGGGETQYF	TGCGCCAGCAGCACCTCGGGACAGGGTGGAGGAGAGACCCAGTACTTC
.	TRBV5-1	TRBJ2-1	many	CASSPTAGTYNEQFF	TGCGCCAGCAGCCCGACAGCCGGAACTTACAATGAGCAGTTCTTC
TRBD2	TRBV5-1	TRBJ2-5	many	CASSWEGGKETQYF	TGCGCCAGCAGCTGGGAGGGAGGAAAAGAGACCCAGTACTTC
.	TRBV12-3/TRBV12-4	TRBJ1-5	many	CASSFRSREGPQHF	TGTGCCAGCAGTTTTCGGTCCCGCGAGGGGCCCCAGCATTTT
.	TRBV11-2	TRBJ2-1	many	CASSLVRGGVYFSEQFF	TGTGCCAGCAGCTTAGTGCGGGGCGGTGTTTATTTTAGTGAGCAGTTCTTC
.	TRBV5-1	TRBJ2-3	many	CASSLGTGGPTDTQYF	TGCGCCAGCAGCTTGGGCACAGGCGGCCCCACAGATACGCAGTATTTT
.	TRBV7-9	TRBJ2-2	few	CATAPGELFF	TGTGCCACCGCCCCCGGGGAGCTGTTTTTT
TRBD2	TRBV5-1	TRBJ2-3	many	CASSVGLAGPTDTQYF	TGCGCCAGCAGCGTGGGACTAGCGGGGCCCACAGATACGCAGTATTTT
TRBD2	TRBV20-1	TRBJ2-3	many	CSARDPTRGSTDTQYF	TGCAGTGCTAGAGATCCGACGCGGGGGAGCACAGATACGCAGTATTTT
.	TRBV9	TRBJ2-5	many	CASSVDQETQYF	TGTGCCAGCAGCGTAGATCAGGAGACCCAGTACTTC
.	TRBV7-9	TRBJ2-3	many	CASSDIPVAADTQYF	TGTGCCAGCAGCGACATACCGGTGGCGGCAGATACGCAGTATTTT
.	TRBV4-1	TRBJ2-1	many	CASSQERIGRSPSYNEQFF	TGCGCCAGCAGCCAAGAAAGGATCGGCAGGTCTCCTTCCTACAATGAGCAGTTCTTC
TRBD1	TRBV7-9	TRBJ2-2	many	CASSPDRVSTGELFF	TGTGCCAGCAGCCCGGACAGGGTCAGCACCGGGGAGCTGTTTTTT
TRBD2	TRBV12-3/TRBV12-4	TRBJ2-7	many	CASSSRTSGGADEQYF	TGTGCCAGCAGTTCCCGGACTAGCGGGGGGGCCGACGAGCAGTACTTC
TRBD1	TRBV27	TRBJ2-7	many	CASSSPGQGSYEQYF	TGTGCCAGCAGTTCCCCGGGACAGGGATCCTACGAGCAGTACTTC
TRBD1	TRBV5-1	TRBJ1-2	many	CASSLANSGTANYGYTF	TGCGCCAGCAGCTTGGCCAATTCTGGGACAGCTAACTATGGCTACACCTTC
TRBD2	TRBV5-1	TRBJ2-5	.	CASSRTSGWLETQYF	TGCGCCAGCAGTCGGACTAGCGGGTGGCTAGAGACCCAGTACTTC
.	TRBV7-2	TRBJ2-5	many	CASSLKIRLAHLQETQYF	TGTGCCAGCAGCTTAAAGATCAGATTAGCGCATCTACAAGAGACCCAGTACTTC
.	TRBV18	TRBJ2-4	.	CASSPPETRNIQYF	TGTGCCAGCTCACCACCGGAGACAAGAAACATTCAGTACTTC
.	TRBV6-1	TRBJ1-5	many	CASYKGGNQPQHF	TGTGCCAGCTATAAGGGTGGCAATCAGCCCCAGCATTTT